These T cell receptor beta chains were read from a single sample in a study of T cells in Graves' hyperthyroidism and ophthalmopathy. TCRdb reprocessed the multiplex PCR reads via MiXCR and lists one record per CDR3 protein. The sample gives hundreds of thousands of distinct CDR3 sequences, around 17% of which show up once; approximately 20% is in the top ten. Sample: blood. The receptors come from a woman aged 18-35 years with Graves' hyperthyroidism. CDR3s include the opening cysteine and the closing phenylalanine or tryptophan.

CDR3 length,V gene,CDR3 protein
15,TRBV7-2,CASSLITGGRGGYTF
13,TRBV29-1,CSVAGGAYNEQFF
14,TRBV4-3,CASSPGRNSYEQYF
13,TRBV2,CASRAGPRSEAFF
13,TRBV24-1,CATSLGFNQPQHF
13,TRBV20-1,CSARSGTNEKLFF
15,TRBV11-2,CASSFADRTADTQYF
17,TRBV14,CASSQDWVAGVLETQYF
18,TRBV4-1,CASSPGPLGAGGGHEQYF
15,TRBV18,CASSPPTGGQDTQYF
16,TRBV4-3,CASSQGVAGIYNEQFF
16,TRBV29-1,CSKQSGTRGRSDTQYF
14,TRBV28,CASSLGLPSYEQYF
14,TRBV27,CASSIAGVSETQYF
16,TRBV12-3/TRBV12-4,CASSLVLGTFQETQYF
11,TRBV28,CASRDFRDYTF
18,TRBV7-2,CASSPGLAGERVQETQYF
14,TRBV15,CATSRREGSYGYTF
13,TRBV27,CASSLKGVSPLHF
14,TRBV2,CASSEHLRVYEQYF
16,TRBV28,CASSFGTSGRMETQYF
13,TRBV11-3,CASSREGRETQYF
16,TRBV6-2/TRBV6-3,CASSYVSPADNQPQHF
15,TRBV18,CASSTGGGAVPEAFF
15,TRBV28,CASSFSDSLGYEQYF
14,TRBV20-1,CSAVRLTGYTEAFF
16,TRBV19,CASSGGSTGANYGYTF
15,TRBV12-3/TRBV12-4,CASSFRSGGAGEQYF
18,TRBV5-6,CASSLIYTSGDSTDTQYF
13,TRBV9,CASSGYTSGEQYF
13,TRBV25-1,CATAALSNTEAFF
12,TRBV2,CASRQVPYEQYF
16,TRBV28,CASSPHRGDMNTEAFF
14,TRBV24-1,CATSDTGTDYEQYF
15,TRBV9,CASSVDMGANEKLFF
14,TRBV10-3,CAISVGDQNTEAFF
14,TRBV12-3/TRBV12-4,CASSRTSGRNEQYF